This TCR beta chain was identified in a study of brain T cells in children with intractable seizures. This CDR3 is built from 13 residues. Germline loops: CDR1 MDHEN, CDR2 SYDVKM. Trimming took 6 bases from V and 4 from J; bases not matched to a gene: 5. Before surgery, patients took at least one anti-epileptic drug. Clones were sequenced by immunoSEQ multiplex PCR, and TCRdb holds only the in-frame ones, with some missing. The sample lists just under 65,000 clones, 90% to 97% occurring once. This sample comprised peripheral blood, obtained at surgery. The clonotype originates from a boy younger than two with focal cortical dysplasia and intractable seizures. The chain links TRBV28 to TRBJ1-2; TRBD1 agrees at 7 bases. The CDR3 reads CASRKDRVYGYTF. DNA of the CDR3: TGTGCCAGCAGAAAAGACAGGGTCTATGGCTACACCTTC.